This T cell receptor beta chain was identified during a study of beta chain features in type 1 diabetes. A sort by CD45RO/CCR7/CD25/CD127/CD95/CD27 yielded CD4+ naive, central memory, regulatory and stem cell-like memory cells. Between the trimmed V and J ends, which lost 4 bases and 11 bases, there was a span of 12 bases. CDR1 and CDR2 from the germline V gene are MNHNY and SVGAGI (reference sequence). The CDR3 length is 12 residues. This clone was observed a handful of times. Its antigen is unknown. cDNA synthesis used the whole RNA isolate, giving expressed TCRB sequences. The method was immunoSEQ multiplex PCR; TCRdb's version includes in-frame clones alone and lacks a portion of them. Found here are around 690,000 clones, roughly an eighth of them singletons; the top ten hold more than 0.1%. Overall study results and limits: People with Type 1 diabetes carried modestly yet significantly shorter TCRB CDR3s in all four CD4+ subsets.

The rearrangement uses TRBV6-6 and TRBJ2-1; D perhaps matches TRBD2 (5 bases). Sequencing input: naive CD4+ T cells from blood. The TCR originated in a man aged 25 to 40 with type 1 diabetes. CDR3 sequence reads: CASSSGERKQFF. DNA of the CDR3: TGTGCCAGCAGTTCCGGGGAAAGGAAGCAGTTCTTC.